This T cell receptor (beta chain) appears in the sequencing data of a study of CD8 T cells in ankylosing spondylitis. Germline CDR1 reads LNHDA; CDR2 reads SQIVND (reference sequence). This CDR3 spans 15 amino acids. V was trimmed by 5 bases and J by 9 bases, leaving 23 bases between them. TCRdb reanalysed the 5' RACE reads using MiXCR and keeps one entry per CDR3 protein. The sample comprises 150,000 to 200,000 distinct CDR3 sequences, 10% to 15% of which are singletons, and roughly 11% rests with the top ten. This chain links TRBV19 with TRBJ2-7; possibly TRBD2 for D (6 bases). The clonotype originates from a female donor with ankylosing spondylitis or in good health (not recorded which). Sequenced sample: blood, either unsorted or a sorted T cell fraction (not recorded which). CDR3 loop: CASSGTVGLASAQYF. The CDR3 DNA sequence: TGTGCCAGTAGTGGGACTGTAGGTCTAGCGTCGGCGCAGTACTTC.